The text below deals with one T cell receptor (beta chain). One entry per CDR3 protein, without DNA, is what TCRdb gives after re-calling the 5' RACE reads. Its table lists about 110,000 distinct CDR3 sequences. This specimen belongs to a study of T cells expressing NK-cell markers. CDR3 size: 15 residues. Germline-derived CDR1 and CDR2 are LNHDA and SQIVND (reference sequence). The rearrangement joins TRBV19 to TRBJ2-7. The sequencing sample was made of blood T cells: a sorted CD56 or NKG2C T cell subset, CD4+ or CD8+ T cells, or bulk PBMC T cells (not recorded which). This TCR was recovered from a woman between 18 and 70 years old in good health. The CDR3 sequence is CASSDRTGALDEQYF.